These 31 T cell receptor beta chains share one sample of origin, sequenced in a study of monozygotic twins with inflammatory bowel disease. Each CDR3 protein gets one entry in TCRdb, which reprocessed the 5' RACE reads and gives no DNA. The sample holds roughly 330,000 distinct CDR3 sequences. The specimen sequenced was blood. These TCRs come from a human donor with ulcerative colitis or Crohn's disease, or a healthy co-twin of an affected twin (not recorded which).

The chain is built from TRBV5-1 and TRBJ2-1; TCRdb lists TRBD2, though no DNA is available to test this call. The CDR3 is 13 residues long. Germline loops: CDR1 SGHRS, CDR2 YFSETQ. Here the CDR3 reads CASSLLGDNEQFF.

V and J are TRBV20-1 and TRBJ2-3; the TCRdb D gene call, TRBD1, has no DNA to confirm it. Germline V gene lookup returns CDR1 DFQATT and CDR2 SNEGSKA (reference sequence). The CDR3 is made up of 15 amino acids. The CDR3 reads CSARFGTQVQGTQYF.

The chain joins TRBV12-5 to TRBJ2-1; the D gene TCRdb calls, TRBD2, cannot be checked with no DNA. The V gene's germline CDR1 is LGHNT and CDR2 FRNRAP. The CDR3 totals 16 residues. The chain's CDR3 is CATSSGRTYEDNEQFF.

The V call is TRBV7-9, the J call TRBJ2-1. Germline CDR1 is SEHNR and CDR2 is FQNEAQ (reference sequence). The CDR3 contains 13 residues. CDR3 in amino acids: CASSGRIYNEQFF.

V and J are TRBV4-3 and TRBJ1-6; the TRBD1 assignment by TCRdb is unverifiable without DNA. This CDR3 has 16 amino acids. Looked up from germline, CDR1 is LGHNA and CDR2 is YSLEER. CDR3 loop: CASSQEPGQGNSPLHF.

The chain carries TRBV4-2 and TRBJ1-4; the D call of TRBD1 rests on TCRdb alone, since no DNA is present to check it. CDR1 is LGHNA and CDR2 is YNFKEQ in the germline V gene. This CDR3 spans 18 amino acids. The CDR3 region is CASSETPGQGGFDEKLFF.

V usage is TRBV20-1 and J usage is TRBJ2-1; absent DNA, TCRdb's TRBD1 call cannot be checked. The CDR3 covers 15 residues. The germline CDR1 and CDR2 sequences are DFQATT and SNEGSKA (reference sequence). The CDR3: CSASTGTHGYNEQFF.

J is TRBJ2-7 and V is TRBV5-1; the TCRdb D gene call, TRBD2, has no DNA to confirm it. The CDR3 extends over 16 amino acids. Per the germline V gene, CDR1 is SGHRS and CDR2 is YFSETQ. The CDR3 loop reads CASSITSGMIPHEQYF.

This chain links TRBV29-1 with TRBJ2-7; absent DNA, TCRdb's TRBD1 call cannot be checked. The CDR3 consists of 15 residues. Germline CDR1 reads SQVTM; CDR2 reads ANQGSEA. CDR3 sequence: CSVVGDIGTVYEQYF.

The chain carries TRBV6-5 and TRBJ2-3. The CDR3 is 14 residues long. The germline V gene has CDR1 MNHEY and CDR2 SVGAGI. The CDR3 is CASSYRTTLDTQYF.

CDR3 protein: CASSLVAAGGTGELFF. The chain has TRBV5-5 and TRBJ2-2; TCRdb lists TRBD2, though no DNA is available to test this call. The CDR3 has 16 amino acids. Germline-derived CDR1 and CDR2 are SGHKS and YYEKEE (reference sequence).

CDR3 protein: CSVVPVLASYEQYF. J is TRBJ2-7 and V is TRBV29-1; absent DNA, TCRdb's TRBD1 call cannot be checked. The CDR3 extends over 14 amino acids. Per germline, CDR1 SQVTM and CDR2 ANQGSEA.

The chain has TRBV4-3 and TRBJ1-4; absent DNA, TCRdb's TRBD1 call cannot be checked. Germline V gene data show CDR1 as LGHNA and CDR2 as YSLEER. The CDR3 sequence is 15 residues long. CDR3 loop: CASSQGQGNDEKLFF.

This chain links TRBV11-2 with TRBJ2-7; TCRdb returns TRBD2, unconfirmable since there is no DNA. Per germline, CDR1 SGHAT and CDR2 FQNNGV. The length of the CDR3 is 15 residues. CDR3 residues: CASSSLAGESHEQYF.

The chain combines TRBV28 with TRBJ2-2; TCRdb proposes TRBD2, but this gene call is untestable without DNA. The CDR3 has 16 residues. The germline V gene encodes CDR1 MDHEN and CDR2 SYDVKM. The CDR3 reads CASSSSGGPGTGELFF.

The CDR3 spells CASSLDPGPYEQYF. This chain links TRBV5-1 with TRBJ2-7. The germline CDR1 and CDR2 sequences are SGHRS and YFSETQ. This CDR3 has 14 amino acids. Based on the CDR3 plus reference TRBV5-1 and TRBJ2-7, the full variable domain is KAGVTQTPRYLIKTRGQQVTLSCSPISGHRSVSWYQQTPGQGLQFLFEYFSETQRNKGNFPGRFSGRQFSNSRSEMNVSTLELGDSALYLCASSLDPGPYEQYFGPGTRLTVT.

The CDR3 sequence: CASSLPAGADNEQFF. The rearrangement uses TRBV5-1 and TRBJ2-1; TCRdb returns TRBD2, unconfirmable since there is no DNA. This CDR3 has 15 amino acids. The germline gives CDR1 SGHRS, CDR2 YFSETQ.

CDR3 region: CASSYARETQYF. The chain couples TRBV11-2 to TRBJ2-5. CDR1 is SGHAT, CDR2 FQNNGV, per germline. The CDR3 covers 12 residues.

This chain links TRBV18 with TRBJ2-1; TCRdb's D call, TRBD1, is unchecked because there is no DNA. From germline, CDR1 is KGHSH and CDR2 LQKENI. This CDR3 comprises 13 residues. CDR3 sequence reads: CASSNREDNEQFF.

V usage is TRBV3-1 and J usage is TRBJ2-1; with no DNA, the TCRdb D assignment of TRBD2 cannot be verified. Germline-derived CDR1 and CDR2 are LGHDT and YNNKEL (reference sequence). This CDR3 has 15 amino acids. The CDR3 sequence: CASSPSGSSMDEQFF.

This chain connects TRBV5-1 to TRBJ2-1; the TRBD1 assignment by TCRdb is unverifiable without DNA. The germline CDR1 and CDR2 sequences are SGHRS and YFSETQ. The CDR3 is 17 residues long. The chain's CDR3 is CASSFTGGGGPYNEQFF.

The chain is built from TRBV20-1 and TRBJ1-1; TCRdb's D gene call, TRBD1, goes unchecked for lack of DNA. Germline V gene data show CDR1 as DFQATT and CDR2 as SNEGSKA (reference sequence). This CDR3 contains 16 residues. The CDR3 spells CSARAERRGTNTEAFF.

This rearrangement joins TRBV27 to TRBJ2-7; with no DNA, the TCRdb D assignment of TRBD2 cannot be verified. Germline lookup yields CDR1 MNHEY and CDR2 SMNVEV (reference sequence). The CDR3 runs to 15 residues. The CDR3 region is CASSFGVEGYYEQYF.

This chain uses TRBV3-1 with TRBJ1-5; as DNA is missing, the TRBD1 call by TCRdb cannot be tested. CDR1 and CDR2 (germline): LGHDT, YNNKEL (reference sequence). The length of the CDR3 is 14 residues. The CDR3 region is CASSLRDGNQPQHF.

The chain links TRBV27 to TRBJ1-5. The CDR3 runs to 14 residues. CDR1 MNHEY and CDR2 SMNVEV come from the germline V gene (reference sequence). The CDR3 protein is CASREGGDNQPQHF.

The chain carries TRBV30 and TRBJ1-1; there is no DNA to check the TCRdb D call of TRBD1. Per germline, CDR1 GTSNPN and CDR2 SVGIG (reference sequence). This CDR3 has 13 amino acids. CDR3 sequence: CAWSGGGLTEAFF. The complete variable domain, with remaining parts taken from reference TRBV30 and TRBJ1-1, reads SQTIHQWPATLVQPVGSPLSLECTVEGTSNPNLYWYRQAAGRGLQLLFYSVGIGQISSEVPQNLSASRPQDRQFILSSKKLLLSDSGFYLCAWSGGGLTEAFFGQGTRLTVV.

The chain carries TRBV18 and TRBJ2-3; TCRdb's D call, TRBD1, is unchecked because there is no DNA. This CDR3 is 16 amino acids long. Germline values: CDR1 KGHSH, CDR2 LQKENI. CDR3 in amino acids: CASSPGPGQLTDTQYF.

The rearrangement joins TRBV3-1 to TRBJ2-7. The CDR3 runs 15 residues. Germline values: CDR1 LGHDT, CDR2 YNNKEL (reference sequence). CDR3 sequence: CASSQEVGATYEQYF.

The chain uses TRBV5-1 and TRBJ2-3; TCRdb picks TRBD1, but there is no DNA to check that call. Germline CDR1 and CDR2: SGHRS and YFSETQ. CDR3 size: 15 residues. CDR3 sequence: CASSLAGTGTDTQYF. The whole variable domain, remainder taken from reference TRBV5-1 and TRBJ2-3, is KAGVTQTPRYLIKTRGQQVTLSCSPISGHRSVSWYQQTPGQGLQFLFEYFSETQRNKGNFPGRFSGRQFSNSRSEMNVSTLELGDSALYLCASSLAGTGTDTQYFGPGTRLTVL.

The CDR3 here is CASRRVGANEKLFF. V gene TRBV7-9 combines with J gene TRBJ1-4. The CDR3 spans 14 residues. Per the germline V gene, CDR1 is SEHNR and CDR2 is FQNEAQ (reference sequence).

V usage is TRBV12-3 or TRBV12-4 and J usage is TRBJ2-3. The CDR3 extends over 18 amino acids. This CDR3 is CASSLTPKSNPSTDTQYF.